The 8 T cell receptor beta chains reported below all come from one sample, sequenced in a study of PD-1 blockade in classical Hodgkin lymphoma. Here immunoSEQ multiplex PCR was the method, and the copy in TCRdb shows in-frame clones only, minus some. The table shows around 10,000 clones, with 90% to 95% occurring only once. All the patients suffered relapse after autologous stem cell transplantation, and brentuximab vedotin exposure differed. The sequencing used peripheral blood mononuclear cells (PBMCs), collected at baseline. These receptors were obtained from a human donor with classical Hodgkin lymphoma.

The V gene is TRBV6-1, the J gene TRBJ1-2; no clear D gene. The CDR3 sequence is 12 residues long. V was trimmed by 8 bases and J by 2 bases, leaving 9 bases between them. Germline values: CDR1 MNHNS, CDR2 SASEGT. This CDR3 is CASRESNYGYTF. In DNA form, the CDR3 reads TGTGCCAGCCGGGAGTCGAACTATGGCTACACCTTC.

The V call is TRBV28, the J call TRBJ1-1; TRBD1 might be the D (6 bases). This CDR3 contains 14 residues. The ends were cut back, 4 bases at V and 4 bases at J, with 13 bases in the middle. Germline assignment: CDR1 MDHEN and CDR2 SYDVKM. This CDR3 reads CASSWTDFGTEAFF. The CDR3 DNA is TGTGCCAGCAGTTGGACAGATTTTGGCACTGAAGCTTTCTTT.

The rearrangement joins TRBV5-4 to TRBJ2-1; 11 positions agree with TRBD1. CDR3 length: 15 residues. CDR1 is SGHNT, CDR2 YYREEE, per germline (reference sequence). Trimming took 3 bases from V and 9 from J; bases not matched to a gene: 8. The CDR3 protein is CASSYGTGGVGEQFF. In DNA, the CDR3 is TGTGCCAGCAGCTATGGGACAGGGGGAGTCGGTGAGCAGTTCTTC.

The CDR3 loop reads CAWMQGASPLHF. The CDR3 DNA is TGTGCCTGGATGCAGGGAGCTTCACCCCTCCACTTT. This rearrangement joins TRBV30 to TRBJ1-6; maybe TRBD1 (5 bases). Trimming took 4 bases from V and 9 from J, leaving 10 bases between them. Germline CDR1 is GTSNPN and CDR2 is SVGIG (reference sequence). The CDR3 contains 12 residues.

The rearrangement links TRBV5-1 to TRBJ2-7; unclear D gene. Trimming took off 0 bases at V and 3 bases at J, with 7 bases between the two ends. This CDR3 is built from 13 residues. Germline CDR1 and CDR2: SGHRS and YFSETQ. CDR3 coding DNA: TGCGCCAGCAGCTTGGTATCCAACTACGAGCAGTACTTC. It translates to CASSLVSNYEQYF.

The chain joins TRBV6-5 to TRBJ2-7; the D call may be TRBD1 or TRBD2 (5 bases each). Germline V gives CDR1 MNHEY, CDR2 SVGAGI. V was trimmed by 5 bases and J by 1 base, leaving 12 bases between them. This CDR3 region has 14 residues. CDR3 residues: CASSNRDGSYEQYF. The CDR3 nucleotides are TGTGCCAGCAGTAACCGGGACGGATCCTACGAGCAGTACTTC.

The chain combines TRBV25-1 with TRBJ1-5; tentative D call: TRBD1 (5 bases). There are 14 residues in the CDR3. Germline CDR1 is MGHDK and CDR2 is SYGVNS. Deletions cut 2 bases from V and 6 bases from J, with 11 bases between. The CDR3 nucleotides are TGTGCCAGCAGTGAAGGGGGGGGTACTCAGCCCCAGCATTTT. Protein: CASSEGGGTQPQHF.

The CDR3 DNA reads as TGTGCCAGTAGTATGGGGGCTGCGACCCGCTGGAATGAGCAGTTCTTC. Encoded protein: CASSMGAATRWNEQFF. This chain joins TRBV19 and TRBJ2-1; perhaps TRBD1 as D (6 bases). The V gene lost 3 bases and the J gene lost 7 bases, with 19 bases spanning the gap. CDR1 LNHDA and CDR2 SQIVND come from the germline V gene (reference sequence). The CDR3 spans 16 residues.